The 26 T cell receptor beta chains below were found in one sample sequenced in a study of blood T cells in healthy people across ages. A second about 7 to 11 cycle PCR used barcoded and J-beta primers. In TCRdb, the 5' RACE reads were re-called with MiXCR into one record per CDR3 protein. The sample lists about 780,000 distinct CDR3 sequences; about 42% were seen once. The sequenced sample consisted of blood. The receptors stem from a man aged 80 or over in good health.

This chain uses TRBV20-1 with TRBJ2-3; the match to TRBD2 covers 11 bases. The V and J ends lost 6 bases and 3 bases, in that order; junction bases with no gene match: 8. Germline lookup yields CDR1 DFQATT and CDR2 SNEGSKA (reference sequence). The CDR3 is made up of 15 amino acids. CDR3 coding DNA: TGCAGTGCCCACCGGACTAGCGGGCTTACAGATACGCAGTATTTT. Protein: CSAHRTSGLTDTQYF.

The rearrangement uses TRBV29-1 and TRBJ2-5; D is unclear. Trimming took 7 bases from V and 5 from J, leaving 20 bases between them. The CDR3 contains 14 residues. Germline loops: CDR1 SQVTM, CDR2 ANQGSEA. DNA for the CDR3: TGCAGCGCCCAAATTGGGGTTGCGAGGGAGACCCAGTACTTC. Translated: CSAQIGVARETQYF.

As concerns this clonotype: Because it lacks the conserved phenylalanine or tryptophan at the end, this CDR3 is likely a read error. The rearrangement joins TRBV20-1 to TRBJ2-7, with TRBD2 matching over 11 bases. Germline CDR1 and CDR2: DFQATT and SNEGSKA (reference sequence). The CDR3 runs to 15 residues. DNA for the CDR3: TGCAGTGCTGAGTCCGGGACTAGCGGCTCCTACAAGCAGTACTCC. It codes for CSAESGTSGSYKQYS.

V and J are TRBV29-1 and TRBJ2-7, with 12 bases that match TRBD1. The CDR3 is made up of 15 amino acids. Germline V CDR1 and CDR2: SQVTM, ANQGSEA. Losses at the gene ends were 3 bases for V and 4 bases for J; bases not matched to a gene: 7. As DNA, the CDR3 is TGCAGCGTTGAGGGACAGGGGGCCCTAGGGTACGAGCAGTACTTC. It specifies CSVEGQGALGYEQYF.

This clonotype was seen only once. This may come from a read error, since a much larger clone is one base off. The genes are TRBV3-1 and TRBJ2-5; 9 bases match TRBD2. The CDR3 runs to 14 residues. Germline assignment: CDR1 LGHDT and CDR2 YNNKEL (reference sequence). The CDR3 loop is CASRRSGGQETRYF. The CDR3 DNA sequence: TGTGCCAGCAGACGGAGCGGGGGGCAAGAGACCCGGTACTTC.

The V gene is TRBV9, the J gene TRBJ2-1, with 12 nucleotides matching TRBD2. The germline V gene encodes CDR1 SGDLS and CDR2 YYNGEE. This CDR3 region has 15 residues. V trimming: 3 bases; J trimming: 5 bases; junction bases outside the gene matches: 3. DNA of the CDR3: TGTGCCAGCAGCGGACGGACTAGCGGGAACAATGAGCAGTTCTTC. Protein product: CASSGRTSGNNEQFF.

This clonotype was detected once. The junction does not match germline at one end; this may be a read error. The CDR3 here is CASSARDRATETQYF. CDR3 coding DNA: TGTGCCAGCAGCGCCAGGGACAGGGCCACAGAGACGCAGTATTTT. V is TRBV9 and J is TRBJ2-3; 9 bases match TRBD1. Germline V gene sequence: CDR1 SGDLS, CDR2 YYNGEE. The CDR3 is 15 residues long.

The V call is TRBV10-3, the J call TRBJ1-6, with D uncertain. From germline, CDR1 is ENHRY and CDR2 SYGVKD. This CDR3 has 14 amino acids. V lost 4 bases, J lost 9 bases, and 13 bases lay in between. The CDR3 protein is CAISGSFDSSPLHF. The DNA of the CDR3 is TGTGCCATCAGTGGTTCATTCGATAGTTCACCCCTCCACTTT.

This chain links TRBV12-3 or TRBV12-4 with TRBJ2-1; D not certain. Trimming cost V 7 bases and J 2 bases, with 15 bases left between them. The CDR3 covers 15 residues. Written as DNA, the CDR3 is TGTGCCAGCAAAAGAGACTCCCTACCCTACAATGAGCAGTTCTTC. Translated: CASKRDSLPYNEQFF.

The CDR3: CASSLLAGEGTDTQYF. CDR3 in DNA: TGCGCCAGCAGCCTCCTAGCGGGAGAGGGCACAGATACGCAGTATTTT. The chain couples TRBV4-3 to TRBJ2-3; 10 bases match TRBD2. Germline assignment: CDR1 LGHNA and CDR2 YSLEER. The J segment lost 1 base and the V segment lost 4 bases, leaving 5 bases of the junction unmatched. The CDR3 has 16 amino acids.

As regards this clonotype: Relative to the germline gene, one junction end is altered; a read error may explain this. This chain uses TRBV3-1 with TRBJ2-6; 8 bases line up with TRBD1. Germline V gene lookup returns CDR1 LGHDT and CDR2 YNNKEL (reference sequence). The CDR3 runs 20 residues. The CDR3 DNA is TGTGCCAGCAGCCACCTTCCGGGACAGGCGGCTCCCTCTGGGGCCAACGTCCCGACTTTC. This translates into CASSHLPGQAAPSGANVPTF.

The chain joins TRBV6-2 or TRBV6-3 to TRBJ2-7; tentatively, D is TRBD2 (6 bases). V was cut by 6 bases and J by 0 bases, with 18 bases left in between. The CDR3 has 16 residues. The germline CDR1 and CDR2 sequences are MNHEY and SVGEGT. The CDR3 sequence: CASSTRGGRSSYEQYF. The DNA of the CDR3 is TGTGCCAGCAGCACGCGGGGCGGACGGAGCTCCTACGAGCAGTACTTC.

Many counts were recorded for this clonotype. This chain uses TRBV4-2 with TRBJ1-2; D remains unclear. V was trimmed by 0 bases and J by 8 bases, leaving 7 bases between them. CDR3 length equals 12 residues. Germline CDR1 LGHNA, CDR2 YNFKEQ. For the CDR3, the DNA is TGTGCCAGCAGCCAAGATGGGTTCGGCTACACCTTC. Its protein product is CASSQDGFGYTF.

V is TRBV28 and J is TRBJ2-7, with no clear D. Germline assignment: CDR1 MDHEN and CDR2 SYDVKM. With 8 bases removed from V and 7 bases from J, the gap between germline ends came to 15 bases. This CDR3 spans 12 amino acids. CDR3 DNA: TGTGCCAGCTCGCGGAACTACAATGAGCAGTACTTC. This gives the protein CASSRNYNEQYF.

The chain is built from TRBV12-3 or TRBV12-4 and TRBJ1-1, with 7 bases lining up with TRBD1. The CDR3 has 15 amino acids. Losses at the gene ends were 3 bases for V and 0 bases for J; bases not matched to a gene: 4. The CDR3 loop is CASSFIRGMNTEAFF. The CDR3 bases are TGTGCCAGCAGTTTTATCAGGGGGATGAACACTGAAGCTTTCTTT.

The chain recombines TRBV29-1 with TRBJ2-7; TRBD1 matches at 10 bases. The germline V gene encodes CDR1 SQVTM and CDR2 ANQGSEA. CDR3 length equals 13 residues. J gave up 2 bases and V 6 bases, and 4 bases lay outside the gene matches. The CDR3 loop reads CSVPGTGAYEQYF. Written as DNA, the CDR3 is TGCAGCGTACCCGGGACAGGGGCCTACGAGCAGTACTTC.

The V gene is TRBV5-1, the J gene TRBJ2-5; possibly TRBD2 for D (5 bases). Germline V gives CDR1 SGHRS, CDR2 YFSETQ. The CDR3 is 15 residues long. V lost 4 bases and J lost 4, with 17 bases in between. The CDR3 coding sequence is TGCGCCAGCAGCCTAATTACGGGGTCCGGAGAGACCCAGTACTTC. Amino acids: CASSLITGSGETQYF. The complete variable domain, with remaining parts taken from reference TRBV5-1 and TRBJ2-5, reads KAGVTQTPRYLIKTRGQQVTLSCSPISGHRSVSWYQQTPGQGLQFLFEYFSETQRNKGNFPGRFSGRQFSNSRSEMNVSTLELGDSALYLCASSLITGSGETQYFGPGTRLLVL.

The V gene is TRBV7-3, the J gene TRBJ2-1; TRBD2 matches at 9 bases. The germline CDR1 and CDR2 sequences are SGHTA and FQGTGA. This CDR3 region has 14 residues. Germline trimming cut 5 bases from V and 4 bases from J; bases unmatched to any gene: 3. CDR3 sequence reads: CASSPLAGYNEQFF. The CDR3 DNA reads TGTGCCAGCAGCCCTCTAGCGGGGTACAATGAGCAGTTCTTC.

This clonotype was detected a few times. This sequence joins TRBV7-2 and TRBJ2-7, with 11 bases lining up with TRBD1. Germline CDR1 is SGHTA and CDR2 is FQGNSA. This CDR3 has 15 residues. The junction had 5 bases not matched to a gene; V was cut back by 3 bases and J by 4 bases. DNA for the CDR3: TGTGCCAGCAGCTTCGGAGGGACAGGGGGGTACGAGCAGTACTTC. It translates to CASSFGGTGGYEQYF. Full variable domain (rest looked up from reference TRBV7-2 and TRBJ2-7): GAGVSQSPSNKVTEKGKDVELRCDPISGHTALYWYRQSLGQGLEFLIYFQGNSAPDKSGLPSDRFSAERTGGSVSTLTIQRTQQEDSAVYLCASSFGGTGGYEQYFGPGTRLTVT.

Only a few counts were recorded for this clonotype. The CDR3 nucleotides read TGCAGCGTCCGGGACAGGGGATTGGGCGAGCAGTACTTC. It translates to CSVRDRGLGEQYF. V usage is TRBV29-1 and J usage is TRBJ2-7; 10 bases fit TRBD1. The CDR3 is made up of 13 amino acids. Unmatched junction bases numbered 8, after V lost 6 bases and J lost 6 bases. The germline gives CDR1 SQVTM, CDR2 ANQGSEA.

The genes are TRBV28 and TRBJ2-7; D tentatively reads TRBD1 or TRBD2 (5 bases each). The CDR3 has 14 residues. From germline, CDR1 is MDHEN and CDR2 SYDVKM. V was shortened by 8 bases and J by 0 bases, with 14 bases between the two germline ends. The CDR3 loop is CASRDLQDSYEQYF. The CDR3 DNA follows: TGTGCCAGCCGGGACCTACAAGACTCCTACGAGCAGTACTTC.

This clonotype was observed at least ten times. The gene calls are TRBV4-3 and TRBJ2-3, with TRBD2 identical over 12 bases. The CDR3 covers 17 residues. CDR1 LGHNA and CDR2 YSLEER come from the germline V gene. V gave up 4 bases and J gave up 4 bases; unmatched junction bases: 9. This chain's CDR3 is CASSPARLAGVADTQYF. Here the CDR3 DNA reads TGCGCCAGCAGCCCTGCCCGACTAGCGGGAGTCGCAGATACGCAGTATTTT.

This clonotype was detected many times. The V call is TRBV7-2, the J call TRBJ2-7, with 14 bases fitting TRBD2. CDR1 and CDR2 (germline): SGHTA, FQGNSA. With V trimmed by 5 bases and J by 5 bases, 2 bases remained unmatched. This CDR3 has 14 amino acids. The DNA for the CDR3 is TGTGCCAGCAGCCCGGGACTAGCGGGAGACGAGCAGTACTTC. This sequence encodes CASSPGLAGDEQYF.

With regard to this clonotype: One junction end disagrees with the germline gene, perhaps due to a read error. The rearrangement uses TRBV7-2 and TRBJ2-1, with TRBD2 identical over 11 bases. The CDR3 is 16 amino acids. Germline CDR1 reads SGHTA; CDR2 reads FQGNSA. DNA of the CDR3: TGTGCCGGCAGCCAAGAGGCTAGCGGGAGGATGAATGAGCAGTTCTTC. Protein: CAGSQEASGRMNEQFF.

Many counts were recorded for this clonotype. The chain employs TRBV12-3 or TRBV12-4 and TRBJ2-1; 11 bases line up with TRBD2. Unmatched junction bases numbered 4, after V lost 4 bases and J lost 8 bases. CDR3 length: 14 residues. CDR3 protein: CASSSLAGVYEQFF. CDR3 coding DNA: TGTGCCAGCAGTTCACTAGCGGGAGTCTATGAGCAGTTCTTC.

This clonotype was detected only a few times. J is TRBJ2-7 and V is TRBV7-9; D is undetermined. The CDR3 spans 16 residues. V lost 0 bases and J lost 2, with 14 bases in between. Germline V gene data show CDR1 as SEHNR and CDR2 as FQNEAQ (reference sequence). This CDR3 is CASSLAFAQDPYEQYF. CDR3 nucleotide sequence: TGTGCCAGCAGCTTAGCGTTTGCCCAGGACCCCTACGAGCAGTACTTC.